This entry is about one T cell receptor (beta chain). The antigen remains undetermined. The sample originates from a study of cytomegalovirus exposure and HLA in healthy donors. Whole-study findings and limits: Reports indicated that the classifier achieved high specificity and sensitivity in diagnosing cytomegalovirus status. The study carried out a later analysis of TCR beta sequences. It associated approximately 15,000 of them with specific HLA alleles at a false discovery rate of 0.05. A prior analysis recorded that most TCR beta V segments were productive about 87% or about 30% of the time.

Both 60 Vbeta primers and 13 Jbeta primers went into the PCR. Sequencing used immunoSEQ multiplex PCR; TCRdb keeps in-frame clones, though not all of them. This table holds about 110,000 clones, approximately 69% found once. This TCR was sampled from a woman between 35 and 50 years old in good health and CMV-seropositive. The material sequenced was PBMCs.

CDR3 in DNA: TGTGCCAGCACCCCCCCCAACGGGTCGGGAGGGTACGAGCAGTACTTC. Translated: CASTPPNGSGGYEQYF. This chain connects TRBV13 to TRBJ2-7, with TRBD2 matching over 8 bases. Trimming removed 7 bases from V and 4 bases from J; junction bases left unmatched: 15. Germline assignment: CDR1 PRHDT and CDR2 FYEKMQ (reference sequence). This CDR3 has 16 residues.